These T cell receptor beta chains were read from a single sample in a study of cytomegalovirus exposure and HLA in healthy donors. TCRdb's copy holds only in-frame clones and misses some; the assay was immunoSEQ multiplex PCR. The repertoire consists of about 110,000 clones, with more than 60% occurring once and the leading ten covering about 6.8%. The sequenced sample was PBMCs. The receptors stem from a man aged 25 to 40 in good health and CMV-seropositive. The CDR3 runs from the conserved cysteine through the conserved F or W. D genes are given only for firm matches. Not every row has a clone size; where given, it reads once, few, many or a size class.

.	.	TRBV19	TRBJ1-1	TGTGCCAGTAGTATCCGGTTTAACACTGAAGCTTTCTTT	CASSIRFNTEAFF
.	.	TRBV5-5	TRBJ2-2	TGTGCCAGCAGCTTGACGCAGGGGTCAAACACCGGGGAGCTGTTTTTT	CASSLTQGSNTGELFF
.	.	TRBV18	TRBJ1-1	TGTGCCAGCTCACCTCGCCGACAAAATTCGAACACTGAAGCTTTCTTT	CASSPRRQNSNTEAFF
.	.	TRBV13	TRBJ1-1	TGTGCCAGCAGCTTAAACGGCGGGGGTTACACTGAAGCTTTCTTT	CASSLNGGGYTEAFF
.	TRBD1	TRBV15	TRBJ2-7	TGTGCCACCAGCAGAGATTTTAACAGGGGACCATACGAGCAGTACTTC	CATSRDFNRGPYEQYF
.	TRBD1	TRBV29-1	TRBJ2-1	TGCAGCGTTGAAGATCTGACAGGGGTGAACTACAATGAGCAGTTCTTC	CSVEDLTGVNYNEQFF
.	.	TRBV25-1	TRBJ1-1	TGTGCCAGCAGTCGGGGTAACACTGAAGCTTTCTTT	CASSRGNTEAFF
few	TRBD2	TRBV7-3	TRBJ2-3	TGTGCCAGCAGTTTCAAAGCGGGGGCGAGCACAGATACGCAGTATTTT	CASSFKAGASTDTQYF
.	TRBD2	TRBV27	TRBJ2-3	TGTGCCAGCAGAGTCGGGGGGGTAGTAGATACGCAGTATTTT	CASRVGGVVDTQYF
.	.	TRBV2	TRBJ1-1	TGTGCCAGCAGTCCCGGACAAGTTTACACTGAAGCTTTCTTT	CASSPGQVYTEAFF
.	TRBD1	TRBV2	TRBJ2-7	TGTGCCAGCAGTCATACAGGGGGCCTGAGGGCCTACGAGCAGTACTTC	CASSHTGGLRAYEQYF
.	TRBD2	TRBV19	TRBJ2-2	TGTGCCAGTAGTATCGGACTAGCGGGGGGCGCGAACACCGGGGAGCTGTTTTTT	CASSIGLAGGANTGELFF
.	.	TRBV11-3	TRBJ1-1	TGTGCCAGCAGCTTTAGCGGGACTCAAGGCACTGAAGCTTTCTTT	CASSFSGTQGTEAFF
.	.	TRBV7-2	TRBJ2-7	TGTGCCAGCAGCTTAGGGTTCCGCGGGGAGCAGTACTTC	CASSLGFRGEQYF
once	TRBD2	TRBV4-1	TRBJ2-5	TGCGCCAGCAGCCAAGATTGGCGGGGGGGCGGCCAAGAGACCCAGTACTTC	CASSQDWRGGGQETQYF
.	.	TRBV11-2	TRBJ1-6	TGTGCCAGCAGCTACTACGGGTTTAATTCACCCCTCCACTTT	CASSYYGFNSPLHF
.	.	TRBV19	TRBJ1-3	TGTGCCAGTAATTCAAGGCAGGTTTCTGGAAACACCATATATTTT	CASNSRQVSGNTIYF
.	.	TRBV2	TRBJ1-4	TGTGCCAGCAGCCCAGGACGGGGGGCTAATGAAAAACTGTTTTTT	CASSPGRGANEKLFF
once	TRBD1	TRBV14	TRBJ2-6	TGTGCCAGCAGTCAAGGACAGGGGTATGGGGCCAACGTCCTGACTTTC	CASSQGQGYGANVLTF
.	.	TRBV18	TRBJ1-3	TGTGCCAGCTCACCACCCGCTGGAAACACCATATATTTT	CASSPPAGNTIYF
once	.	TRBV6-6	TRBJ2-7	TGTGCCAGCAGTTACGGAAGTGGGCAGAACTACGAGCAGTACTTC	CASSYGSGQNYEQYF
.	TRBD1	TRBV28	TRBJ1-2	TGTGCCAGCAGTTTAGGGACAGGGGTGAACTATGGCTACACCTTC	CASSLGTGVNYGYTF
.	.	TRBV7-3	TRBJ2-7	TGTGCCAGCAGCTTAATTCAGGGCTACGAGCAGTACTTC	CASSLIQGYEQYF
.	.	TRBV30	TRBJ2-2	TGTGCCTGGAGGGGGGCAGGCGCGAACACCGGGGAGCTGTTTTTT	CAWRGAGANTGELFF
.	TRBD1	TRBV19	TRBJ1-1	TGTGCCAGTAGTATGCAGGACAGGGTACCTGAAGCTTTCTTT	CASSMQDRVPEAFF
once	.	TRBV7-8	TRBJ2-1	TGTGCCAGCAGCCCCCCAGGCTTTGACTCCTACAATGAGCAGTTCTTC	CASSPPGFDSYNEQFF
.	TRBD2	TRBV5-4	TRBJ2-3	TGTGCCAGCAGCTGGGGGGGGGATACGCAGTATTTT	CASSWGGDTQYF
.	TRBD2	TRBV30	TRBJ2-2	TGTACCTGGACTCTAGGGACTAGTAGCGGGGAGCTGTTTTTT	CTWTLGTSSGELFF
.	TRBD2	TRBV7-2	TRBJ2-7	TGTGCCAGCAGCTTTCAAGCGGGATCTGAGAGCTCCTACGAGCAGTACTTC	CASSFQAGSESSYEQYF
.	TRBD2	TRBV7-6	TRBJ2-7	TGTGCCAGCAGCTGGGAAGCGGGGGGCGCGGGCTACGAGCAGTACTTC	CASSWEAGGAGYEQYF
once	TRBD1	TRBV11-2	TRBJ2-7	TGTGCCAGCAGCTTAGCCGCGACAGGGGGGGGCTACGAGCAGTACTTC	CASSLAATGGGYEQYF
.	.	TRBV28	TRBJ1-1	TGTGCCAGCAGTGCCCGGGAAGGTTTGGACACTGAAGCTTTCTTT	CASSAREGLDTEAFF
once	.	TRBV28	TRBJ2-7	TGTGCCAGCAGCGACCTAATCGGTAGGGGGCAGTACTTC	CASSDLIGRGQYF
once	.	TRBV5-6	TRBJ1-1	TGTGCCAGCAGCTTGGGCCTAGACCTAAACACTGAAGCTTTCTTT	CASSLGLDLNTEAFF
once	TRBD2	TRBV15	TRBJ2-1	TGTGCCACCAGCAGCATAGCGGGGGGGTGGTACAATGAGCAGTTCTTC	CATSSIAGGWYNEQFF
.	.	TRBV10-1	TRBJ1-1	TGCGCCAGCAGTGAGTCCGCGGAGAACACTGAAGCTTTCTTT	CASSESAENTEAFF
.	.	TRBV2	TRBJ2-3	TGTGCCAGTTCCCGTTCGAGCTGGGATACGCAGTATTTT	CASSRSSWDTQYF
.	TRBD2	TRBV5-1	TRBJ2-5	TGCGCCAGCAGCCCACTGACTAGCGGGGGATCTCAAGAGACCCAGTACTTC	CASSPLTSGGSQETQYF
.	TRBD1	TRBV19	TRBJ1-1	TGTGCCAGTAGTCTCTCGGGACAGTTAACAACTGAAGCTTTCTTT	CASSLSGQLTTEAFF
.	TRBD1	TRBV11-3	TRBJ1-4	TGTGCCAGCAGCGGCCGGGCCCCGGACAGGGCGGGAGAAAAACTGTTTTTT	CASSGRAPDRAGEKLFF
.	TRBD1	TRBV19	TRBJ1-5	TGTGCCAGTAAAGGGACAGGGGCGAATCAGCCCCAGCATTTT	CASKGTGANQPQHF
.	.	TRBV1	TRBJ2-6	TGCACCAGCAGCCCAGGGACAGACCTTGGGGCCAACGTCCTGACTTTC	CTSSPGTDLGANVLTF
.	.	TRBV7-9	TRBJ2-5	TGTTCCAGCAGCTTACGGGGGGAGACCCAGTACTTC	CSSSLRGETQYF
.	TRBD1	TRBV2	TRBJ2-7	TGTGCCAGTTCGACTGAGGGACAGAAATCCTACGAGCAGTACTTC	CASSTEGQKSYEQYF
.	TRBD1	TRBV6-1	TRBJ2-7	TGTGCCAGCAGTGTACAGACAGGGGGGTCCGGCGAGCAGTACTTC	CASSVQTGGSGEQYF
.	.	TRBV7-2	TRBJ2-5	TGTGCCAGCAGCTTAAGGGGGGGCCTCTTCCAAGAGACCCAGTACTTC	CASSLRGGLFQETQYF
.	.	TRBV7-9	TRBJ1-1	TGTGCCAGCAGCCTCGACCCAGGGCACACTGAAGCTTTCTTT	CASSLDPGHTEAFF
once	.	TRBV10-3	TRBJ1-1	TGTGCCACCGAGGCGAATCGGGGGTCCTTGGGTAACACTGAAGCTTTCTTT	CATEANRGSLGNTEAFF
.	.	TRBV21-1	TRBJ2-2	TGTGCCAGCAGCAAAATTGGACCACAGGACAGGGCGAACGGGGAGCTGTTTTTT	CASSKIGPQDRANGELFF
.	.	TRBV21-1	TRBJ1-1	TGTGCCAGCAGCGCCCCGTACCCACGGGGAGTGCAAGACACTGAAGCTTTCTTT	CASSAPYPRGVQDTEAFF
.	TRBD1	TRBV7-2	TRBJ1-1	TGTGCCAGCAGCTATCGGACAGGGGAAGCTTTCTTT	CASSYRTGEAFF
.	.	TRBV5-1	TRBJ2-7	TGCGCCAGCAGCTTGGACCCAGATTCCTACGAGCAGTACTTC	CASSLDPDSYEQYF
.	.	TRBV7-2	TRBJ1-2	TGTGCCAGCAGTGTGCAGGGGACCTATGGCTACACCTTC	CASSVQGTYGYTF
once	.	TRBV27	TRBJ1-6	TGTGCCAGCAGCCCGAGTCTCAGGGGTGTACAGAGCTCCTATAATTCACCCCTCCACTTT	CASSPSLRGVQSSYNSPLHF
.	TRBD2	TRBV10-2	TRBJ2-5	TGCGCCAGCAGTGAGTTGTCGGGGGGGCTCGAGACCCAGTACTTC	CASSELSGGLETQYF
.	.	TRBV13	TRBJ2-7	TGTGCCAGCAGCATCGGCGGAGGGGCGGAATACGAGCAGTACTTC	CASSIGGGAEYEQYF
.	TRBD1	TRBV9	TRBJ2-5	TGTGCCAGCAGCGATCCTCCCGGGACAGCCAAAGAGACCCAGTACTTC	CASSDPPGTAKETQYF
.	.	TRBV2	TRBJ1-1	TGTGCCAGCAGTGAGATAATGGGCTTCAAGAACACTGAAGCTTTCTTT	CASSEIMGFKNTEAFF
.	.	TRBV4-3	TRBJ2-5	TGCGCCAGCAGCCAAGATTACCCGCGGACTCTAGAGACCCAGTACTTC	CASSQDYPRTLETQYF